This T cell receptor beta chain was found in a study of T cell responses to AZD1222 COVID-19 vaccine. Clones were read by immunoSEQ multiplex PCR, and TCRdb kept only the in-frame ones, dropping some. Found here are 150,000 to 200,000 clones, 85% to 95% of them singletons; the top ten hold approximately 1.3%. Trimming at V came to 4 bases and at J to 8 bases, leaving 10 bases not matched to a gene. Germline V lookup: CDR1 SGDLS, CDR2 YYNGEE. This CDR3 has 15 residues. Regarding this clone: Its target is unknown.

Study findings and constraints: Seropositive status at baseline applied to only six AZD1222 recipients.

The TCR sequence derives from an adult in good health. The specimen was peripheral blood, collected on day 0 of AZD1222 vaccination. This sequence joins TRBV9 and TRBJ1-2; 11 nucleotides agree with TRBD1. The CDR3 region has the DNA TGTGCCAGCAGCCCAACCGGACAGGGGGCAAGAGGCTACACCTTC. Translation gives CASSPTGQGARGYTF.